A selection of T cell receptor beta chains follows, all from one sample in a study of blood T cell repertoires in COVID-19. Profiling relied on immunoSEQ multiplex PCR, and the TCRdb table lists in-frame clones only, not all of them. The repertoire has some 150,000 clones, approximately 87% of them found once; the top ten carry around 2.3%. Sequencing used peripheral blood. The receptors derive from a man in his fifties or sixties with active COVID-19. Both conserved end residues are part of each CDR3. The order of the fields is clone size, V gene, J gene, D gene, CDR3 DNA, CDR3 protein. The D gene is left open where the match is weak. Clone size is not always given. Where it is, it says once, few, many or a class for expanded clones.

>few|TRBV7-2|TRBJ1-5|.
TGTGCCAGCAGCTTATTTGGGGCGGGGGTAAATCAGCCCCAGCATTTT
CASSLFGAGVNQPQHF
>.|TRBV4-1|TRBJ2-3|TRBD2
TGCGCCAGCAGCCCCTCTGGGCGGGGGGCGGGTGATACGCAGTATTTT
CASSPSGRGAGDTQYF
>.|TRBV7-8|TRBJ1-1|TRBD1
TGTGCCAGCAGTGACCGGACAGGGAAGAACACTGAAGCTTTCTTT
CASSDRTGKNTEAFF
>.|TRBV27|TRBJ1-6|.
TGTGCCAGCAGTTTATCTACAGGGAATTCACCCCTCCACTTT
CASSLSTGNSPLHF
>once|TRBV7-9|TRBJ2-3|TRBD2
TGTGCCAGCAGCTTAGGCAGTCTAGCGGGGAGAGTAGATACGCAGTATTTT
CASSLGSLAGRVDTQYF
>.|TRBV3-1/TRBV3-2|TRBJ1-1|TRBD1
TGTGCCAGCAGCCAAGTGGACAGGGGAAACACTGAAGCTTTCTTT
CASSQVDRGNTEAFF
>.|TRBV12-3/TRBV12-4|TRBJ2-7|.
TGTGCCAGCAGTTTCGGGGATCCTTACGAGCAGTACTTC
CASSFGDPYEQYF
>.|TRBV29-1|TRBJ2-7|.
TGCAGCGTTGCTCGGGCCTACGAGCAGTACTTC
CSVARAYEQYF
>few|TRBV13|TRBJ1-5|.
TGTGCCAGCAGCACGGGGGATCAGCCCCAGCATTTT
CASSTGDQPQHF
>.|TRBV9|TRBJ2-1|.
TGTGCCAGCAGCGTCTATGGAGGTGAGCAGTTCTTC
CASSVYGGEQFF
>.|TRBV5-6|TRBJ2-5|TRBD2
TGTGCCAGCAGCTTTGGACTAGCGGGAACGCAGGGGACCCAGTACTTC
CASSFGLAGTQGTQYF
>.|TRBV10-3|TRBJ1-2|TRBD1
TGTGCCATCAGTGGAACAGGGGCCGGTTCTGGCTACACCTTC
CAISGTGAGSGYTF
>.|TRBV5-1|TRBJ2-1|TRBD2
TGCGCCAGCAGTGTTAGCGGGTTGCATGAGCAGTTCTTC
CASSVSGLHEQFF
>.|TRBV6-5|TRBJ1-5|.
TGTGCCAGCAGGGGGACATTCGGCAATCAGCCCCAGCATTTT
CASRGTFGNQPQHF
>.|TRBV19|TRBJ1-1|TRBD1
TGTGCCAGTAGTATAGATGGGACAGGAGGACAAGAAGCTTTCTTT
CASSIDGTGGQEAFF
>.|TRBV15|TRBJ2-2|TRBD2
TGTGCCACCAGCAGAGATCCGGGACTAGGTCCCGGGGAGCTGTTTTTT
CATSRDPGLGPGELFF
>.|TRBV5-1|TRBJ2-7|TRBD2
TGCGCCAGCAGCATCACGACTAGCGGGGGGCCCTACGAGCAGTACTTC
CASSITTSGGPYEQYF
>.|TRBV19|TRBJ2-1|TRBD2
TGTGCCAGTAGTAGTCTAGCGGGGAGAACGCTCTACAATGAGCAGTTCTTC
CASSSLAGRTLYNEQFF
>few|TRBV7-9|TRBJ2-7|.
TGTGCCAGCAGCACGGGAGTTCTTTACGAGCAGTACTTC
CASSTGVLYEQYF
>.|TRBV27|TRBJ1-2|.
TGTGCCAGCAGTTTATCTGGCAGTTACTATGGCTACACCTTC
CASSLSGSYYGYTF
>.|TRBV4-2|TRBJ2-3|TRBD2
TGTGCCAGCAGCCAAGATCTAGCGGGGGGGCCAGATACGCAGTATTTT
CASSQDLAGGPDTQYF
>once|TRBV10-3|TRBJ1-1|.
TGTGCCATCAGTCAGGTAGATCTGAACACTGAAGCTTTCTTT
CAISQVDLNTEAFF
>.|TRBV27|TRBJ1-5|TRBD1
TGTGCCAGCAGTTTTTCCCCCGGGACAGGGGGTAATCAGCCCCAGCATTTT
CASSFSPGTGGNQPQHF
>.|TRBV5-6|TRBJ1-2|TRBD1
TGTGCCAGCAGCTTGGACAGGGGATACCGTGGCTACACCTTC
CASSLDRGYRGYTF
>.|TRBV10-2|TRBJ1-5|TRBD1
TGCGCCAGCAGTTCGGACAGGGAGGGTCAGCCCCAGCATTTT
CASSSDREGQPQHF
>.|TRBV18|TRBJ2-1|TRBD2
TGTGCCAGCTCACTTTCTAGCGGGGCATACAATGAGCAGTTCTTC
CASSLSSGAYNEQFF
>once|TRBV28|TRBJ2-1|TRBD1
TGTGCCAGCAGTTCCGGGACAGGGGGCCAGTTCTTC
CASSSGTGGQFF
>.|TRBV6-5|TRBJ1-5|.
TGTGCCAGCACCAGCGCCCCCAATCAGCCCCAGCATTTT
CASTSAPNQPQHF
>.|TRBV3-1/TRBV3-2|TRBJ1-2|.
TGTGCCAGCAGCCAAGAACGAACAGGGCGTTACGGCTACACCTTC
CASSQERTGRYGYTF
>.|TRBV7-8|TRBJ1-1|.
TGTGCCAGCAGCTTAGGAGATGAAACTGAAGCTTTCTTT
CASSLGDETEAFF
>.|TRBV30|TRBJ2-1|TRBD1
TGTGCCTGGAGCAAGGGGGCCTATGAGCAGTTCTTC
CAWSKGAYEQFF
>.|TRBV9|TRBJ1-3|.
TGTGCCAGCAGCCCAGGGCCCAAGACTGGAAACACCATATATTTT
CASSPGPKTGNTIYF
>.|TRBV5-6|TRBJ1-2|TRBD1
TGTGCCAGCAGCTGGGGACAGGGAAATTCTGGCTACACCTTC
CASSWGQGNSGYTF
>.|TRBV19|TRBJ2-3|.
TGTGCCAGTAGTATTGCGGGGACGGATACGCAGTATTTT
CASSIAGTDTQYF
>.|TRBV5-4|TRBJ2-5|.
TGTGCCAGCAGCCCTGGGGGCCACCAAGAGACCCAGTACTTC
CASSPGGHQETQYF
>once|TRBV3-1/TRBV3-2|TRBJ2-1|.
TGTGCCAGCAGCCGAGTCCCGGTCTCCTACAATGAGCAGTTCTTC
CASSRVPVSYNEQFF
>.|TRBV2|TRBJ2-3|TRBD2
TGTGCCAGCACTCCACCGGGGAAGCGGGGGGGAGATACGCAGTATTTT
CASTPPGKRGGDTQYF
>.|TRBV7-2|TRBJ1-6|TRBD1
TGTGCCAGCAGCTTAGCGGGGACAGGGGTTAATTCACCCCTCCACTTT
CASSLAGTGVNSPLHF
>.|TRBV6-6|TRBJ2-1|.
TGTGCCAGCAGTCGCTCAGGGGCCAGGAGCTCCTACAATGAGCAGTTCTTC
CASSRSGARSSYNEQFF
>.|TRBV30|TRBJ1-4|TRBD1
TGTGCCTGGAGCGCAGGGACAGTTAATGAAAAACTGTTTTTT
CAWSAGTVNEKLFF